The T cell receptor beta chain described here comes from a study of graft-versus-host responses after intestinal transplantation. Study-wide context: In this cohort, recipients had multivisceral, liver-intestinal, or isolated intestinal transplants.

The ends lost 8 bases at V and 7 bases at J; junction bases unmatched: 8. Germline loops: CDR1 GTSNPN, CDR2 SVGIG (reference sequence). The CDR3 totals 12 residues. The data were produced by immunoSEQ multiplex PCR, yet TCRdb's version contains in-frame clones alone and is incomplete. The table has about 97,000 clones, roughly nine tenths seen once; the top ten hold around 0.2%. This clone was observed once. Its antigen remains unknown. The chain joins TRBV30 to TRBJ2-3; 8 nucleotides agree with TRBD2. The specimen was unstimulated CD4+ T cells sorted from spleen or lymph node cells, collected before transplant. This TCR was recovered from a human donor who was the organ donor for an intestinal transplant. CDR3 protein: CASSGGPYTQYF. The CDR3 nucleotides read TGTGCCAGTTCGGGGGGGCCATATACGCAGTATTTT.